The entry below describes one TCR beta chain. Its antigen is not identified. This sample is drawn from a study of OX40 agonist ivuxolimab in advanced cancers. Some clones are missing from TCRdb's copy, which holds only in-frame ones; the method was immunoSEQ multiplex PCR. The sample includes around 20,000 clones, 75% to 90% seen only once; the top ten take roughly 23%. Study observations and caveats: Expanded clones were, on average, more numerous in CD8+ T cells than in CD4+.

The input for sequencing was CD4+ or CD8+ T cells sorted from blood, taken in a trial of the OX40 agonist ivuxolimab. The TCR comes from an adult with an advanced solid tumor such as melanoma, head and neck, liver or kidney cancer.

For the CDR3, the DNA is TGTGCCAGCAGTTTATCAAAGGCGTGGTCCTACGAGCAGTACTTC. Amino acid sequence: CASSLSKAWSYEQYF. The J gene is TRBJ2-7, the V gene TRBV27; D unresolved. Looked up from germline, CDR1 is MNHEY and CDR2 is SMNVEV (reference sequence). The length of the CDR3 is 15 residues. Trimming removed 0 bases from V and 1 base from J, with 10 bases in between.